This TCR beta chain was identified in a study of cytomegalovirus exposure and HLA in healthy donors. General study findings and limits: Later analysis identified a missense DCLRE1C variant that was linked to TCR beta V- and J-gene trimming.

A multiplex PCR was run with 60 Vbeta primers and 13 Jbeta primers. The method was immunoSEQ multiplex PCR; TCRdb's version includes in-frame clones alone and lacks a portion of them. The sample holds more than 65,000 clones, around 79% seen once. This clone showed up just once. Its target is unknown. Trimming took 4 bases from V and 7 from J; bases not matched to a gene: 6. Germline V gene data show CDR1 as LNHDA and CDR2 as SQIVND (reference sequence). The CDR3 contains 13 residues. This receptor was identified in a woman aged 40 to 50 in good health and CMV-seropositive. This chain connects TRBV19 to TRBJ2-7, with 8 bases lining up with TRBD2. Material for sequencing was PBMCs. In DNA form, the CDR3 reads TGTGCCAGTAGTAAGGGACTAGATTTGGAGCAGTACTTC. It is translated as CASSKGLDLEQYF.